This T cell receptor (beta chain) was identified in a study of shared clonotypes between healthy human individuals. Study overall: Plates per donor: three CD4 naive, three CD4 memory, two CD8 naive, one CD8 memory. Study outcomes and limitations: Genetic and exposure-history diversity was limited by the few donors.

It was across several immunoSEQ plates that each subset's genomic DNA was evenly split. Sequencing used immunoSEQ multiplex PCR; TCRdb keeps in-frame clones, though not all of them. The sample shows about 680,000 clones, 55% to 75% of them seen only once. Per the germline V gene, CDR1 is SEHNR and CDR2 is FQNEAQ (reference sequence). Unmatched junction bases numbered 10, after V lost 4 bases and J lost 7 bases. The CDR3 is 16 amino acids. Concerning this clone: Antigen: not known.

Partitioning of CD4+ cells yielded a CD45RA+ naive subset and a CD45RA-negative memory subset. Sequenced input: memory CD4+ T cells sorted from blood. Subset meaning: CD45RA-negative fraction. This TCR was sampled from a woman younger than 45 in good health. The chain combines TRBV7-9 with TRBJ1-6; 7 positions agree with TRBD1. The CDR3: CASSSRQGQRNSPLHF. The CDR3 region has the DNA TGTGCCAGCAGCTCACGACAGGGACAGAGAAATTCACCCCTCCACTTT.